This record concerns one T cell receptor (beta chain) sequence. Its antigen is not known. The data belong to a study of radiation and T cells in renal cell carcinoma. Findings and caveats of the study: Pretreatment tumor biopsies were lacking, so baseline clonotypes are unknown. Top tumor clonotypes rose in blood 2 weeks post-radiation, then contracted.

V was pared by 7 bases and J by 11 bases, with 13 bases of the junction left unmatched. The CDR3 totals 14 residues. Germline-derived CDR1 and CDR2 are MNHNS and SASEGT. Data came from immunoSEQ multiplex PCR; TCRdb stores just in-frame clones and leaves some out. The sample yields tens of thousands of clones, approximately 86% seen once. The time point here: blood 2 weeks post-SBRT. Treatment: 15 Gy SBRT to primary tumor, nephrectomy 4 weeks later. After SBRT, blood was collected at 2 and 4 weeks, plus baseline. This sample comprised blood, obtained from a patient whose treatment included radiotherapy and nephrectomy. This clonotype was obtained from a woman aged 45-65 years with renal cell carcinoma. This chain connects TRBV6-1 to TRBJ1-4; TRBD1 matches 7 bases. Here the CDR3 reads CASIEGQAVRKLFF. CDR3 bases: TGTGCCAGCATCGAAGGACAGGCGGTCCGGAAACTGTTTTTT.